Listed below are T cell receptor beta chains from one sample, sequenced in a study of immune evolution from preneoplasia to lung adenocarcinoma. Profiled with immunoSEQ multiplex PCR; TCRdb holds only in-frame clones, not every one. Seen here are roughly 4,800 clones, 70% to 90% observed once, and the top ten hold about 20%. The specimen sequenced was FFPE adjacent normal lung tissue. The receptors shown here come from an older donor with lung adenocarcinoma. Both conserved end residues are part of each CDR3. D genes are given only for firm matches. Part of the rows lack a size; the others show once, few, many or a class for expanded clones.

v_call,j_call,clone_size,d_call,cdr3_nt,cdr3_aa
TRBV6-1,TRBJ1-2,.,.,TGTGCCAGTAGAGGAGGGGCAAACTATGGCTACACCTTC,CASRGGANYGYTF
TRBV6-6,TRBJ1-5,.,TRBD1,TGTGCCAGCCAGTGGAGGACAGGGGATCAGCCCCAGCATTTT,CASQWRTGDQPQHF
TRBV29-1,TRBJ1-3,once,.,TGCAGCGTTGTTGCAGGGAGCTCTGGAAACACCATATATTTT,CSVVAGSSGNTIYF
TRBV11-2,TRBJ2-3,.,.,TGTGCCAGCAGTCATCCCCTTACTAGAGGAGGCACAGATACGCAGTATTTT,CASSHPLTRGGTDTQYF
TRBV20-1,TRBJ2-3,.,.,TGCAGTGCCGGCACAGATACGCAGTATTTT,CSAGTDTQYF
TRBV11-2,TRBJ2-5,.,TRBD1,TGTGCCAGCAGACAGGGGACGGATGAGACCCAGTACTTC,CASRQGTDETQYF
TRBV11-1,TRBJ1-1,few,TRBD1,TGTGCCAGCAGCCCCCGACAGGGGCCCACTGAAGCTTTCTTT,CASSPRQGPTEAFF
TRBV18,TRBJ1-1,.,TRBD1,TGTGCCAGCTCACCAGAGGACAGGGTAGGGAACACTGAAGCTTTCTTT,CASSPEDRVGNTEAFF
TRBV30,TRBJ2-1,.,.,TGTGCCTGGAGTGACCAAAGCCGGAATGAGCAGTTCTTC,CAWSDQSRNEQFF
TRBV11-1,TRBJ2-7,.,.,TGTGCCAGCAGCTTACTCTCCTACGAGCAGTACTTC,CASSLLSYEQYF
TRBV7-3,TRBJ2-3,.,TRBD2,TGTGCCAGCAGCCCCCTGGGCGGGAGAGGAGATACGCAGTATTTT,CASSPLGGRGDTQYF
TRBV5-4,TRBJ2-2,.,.,TGTGCCAGCAGCTTGGATCAGGGGATCACCGGGGAGCTGTTTTTT,CASSLDQGITGELFF
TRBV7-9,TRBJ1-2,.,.,TGTGCCAGCAGCCCATTGGACAGAAATGGCTACACCTTC,CASSPLDRNGYTF
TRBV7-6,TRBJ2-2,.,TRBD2,TGTGCCAGCAGCTTGGGGATTAGCGGGCCTGGGAGCACCGGGGAGCTGTTTTTT,CASSLGISGPGSTGELFF
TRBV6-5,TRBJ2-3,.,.,TGTGCCAGCAGAGTAGCTAGCAGATTCACAGATACGCAGTATTTT,CASRVASRFTDTQYF
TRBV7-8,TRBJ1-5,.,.,TGTGCCAGCAGCTTACAGGACAGCAATCAGCCCCAGCATTTT,CASSLQDSNQPQHF
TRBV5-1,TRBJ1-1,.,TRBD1,TGCGCCAGCAGCTTGGAAGGGGGCCCTGAAGCTTTCTTT,CASSLEGGPEAFF
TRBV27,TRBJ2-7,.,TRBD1,TGTGCCAGCATGGGGACAGGGATAGGCGAGCAGTACTTC,CASMGTGIGEQYF
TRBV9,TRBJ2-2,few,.,TGTGCCAGCAGCGTCGCGGGGCGCACGAACACCGGGGAGCTGTTTTTT,CASSVAGRTNTGELFF
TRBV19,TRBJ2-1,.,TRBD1,TGTGCCAGTAGTATGGGACAGGTCGATGAGCAGTTCTTC,CASSMGQVDEQFF
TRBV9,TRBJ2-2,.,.,TGTGCCAGCAGCGTGCAACTAGCTTCTAGCGGGGAGCTGTTTTTT,CASSVQLASSGELFF
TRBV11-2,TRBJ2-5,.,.,TGTGCCAGCAGCGGCAGGAGAGACCAAGAGACCCAGTACTTC,CASSGRRDQETQYF
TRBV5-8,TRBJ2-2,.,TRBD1,TGTGCCAGCAGCTGGACCCGACAGGGTTGGAACACCGGGGAGCTGTTTTTT,CASSWTRQGWNTGELFF
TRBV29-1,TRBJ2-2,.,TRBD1,TGCAGCGGCGGGACAGGGGGAACCGGGGAGCTGTTTTTT,CSGGTGGTGELFF
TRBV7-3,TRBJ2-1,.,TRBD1,TGTGCCAGCAGCTTAAGCGACAGGGACGAGCAGTTCTTC,CASSLSDRDEQFF
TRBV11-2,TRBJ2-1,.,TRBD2,TGTGCCACTAGGACTAGCGGGAGCCAAGCGGTAGTGAATGAGCAGTTCTTC,CATRTSGSQAVVNEQFF
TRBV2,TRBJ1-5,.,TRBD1,TGTGCCAGCAGCTCTCTTGGAGGGGGCAGTCAGCCCCAGCATTTT,CASSSLGGGSQPQHF
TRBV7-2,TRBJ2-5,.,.,TGTGCCAGCAGCTCTCCCCAAGAGACCCAGTACTTC,CASSSPQETQYF
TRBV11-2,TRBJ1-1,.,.,TGTGCCAGCAGCTTAGACAGTGAAGCTTTCTTT,CASSLDSEAFF
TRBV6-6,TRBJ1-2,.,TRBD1,TGTGCCAGCAGTGGCAGACGGGACAGGGGGCAGGATGGCTACACCTTC,CASSGRRDRGQDGYTF
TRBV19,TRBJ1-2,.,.,TGTGCCAGTAGTATCGGTGGGGGCACGGGTGGCTACACCTTC,CASSIGGGTGGYTF
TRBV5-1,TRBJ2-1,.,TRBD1,TGCGCCAGCAGCTTCACGGGACAGGGAAGCTACAATGAGCAGTTCTTC,CASSFTGQGSYNEQFF
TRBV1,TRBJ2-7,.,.,TGCACCAGCAGCCAAGATCAGACCATTTCCTACGAGCAGTACTTC,CTSSQDQTISYEQYF
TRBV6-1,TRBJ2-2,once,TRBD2,TGTGCCAGCAGTGGGACTAGCGGATCGAACACCGGGGAGCTGTTTTTT,CASSGTSGSNTGELFF